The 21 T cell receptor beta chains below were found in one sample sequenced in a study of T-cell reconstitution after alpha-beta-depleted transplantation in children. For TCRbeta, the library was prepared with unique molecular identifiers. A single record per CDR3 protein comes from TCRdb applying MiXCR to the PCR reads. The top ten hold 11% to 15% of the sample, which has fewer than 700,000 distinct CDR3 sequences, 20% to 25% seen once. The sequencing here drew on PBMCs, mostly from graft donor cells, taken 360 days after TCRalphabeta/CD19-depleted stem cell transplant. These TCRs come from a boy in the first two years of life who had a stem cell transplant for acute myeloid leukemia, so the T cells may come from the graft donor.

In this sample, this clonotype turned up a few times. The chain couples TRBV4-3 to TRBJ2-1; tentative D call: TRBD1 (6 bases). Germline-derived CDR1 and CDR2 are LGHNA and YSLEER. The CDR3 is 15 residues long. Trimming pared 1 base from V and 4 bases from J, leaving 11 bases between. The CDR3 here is CASSQGQASYNEQFF. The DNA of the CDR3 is TGCGCCAGCAGCCAAGGACAGGCGAGTTACAATGAGCAGTTCTTC.

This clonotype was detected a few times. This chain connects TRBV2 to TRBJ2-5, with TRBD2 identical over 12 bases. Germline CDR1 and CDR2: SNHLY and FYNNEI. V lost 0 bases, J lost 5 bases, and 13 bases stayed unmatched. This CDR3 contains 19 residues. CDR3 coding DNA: TGTGCCAGCAGTGAAGCGCTTCGGACTAGCGGGACCCCCCGGGAGACCCAGTACTTC. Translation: CASSEALRTSGTPRETQYF.

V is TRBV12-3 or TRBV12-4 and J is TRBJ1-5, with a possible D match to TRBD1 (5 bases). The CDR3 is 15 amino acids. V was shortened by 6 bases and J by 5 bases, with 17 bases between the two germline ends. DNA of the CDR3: TGTGCCAGCAGCCCAGGGCCCCAATTTTATCAGCCCCAGCATTTT. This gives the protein CASSPGPQFYQPQHF.

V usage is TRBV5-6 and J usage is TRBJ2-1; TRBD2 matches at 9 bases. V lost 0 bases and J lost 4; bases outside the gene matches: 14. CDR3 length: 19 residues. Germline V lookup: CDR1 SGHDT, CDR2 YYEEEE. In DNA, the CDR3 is TGTGCCAGCAGCTTGGCCAGGTTCGTTAGCGGGGGCCCGTACAATGAGCAGTTCTTC. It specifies CASSLARFVSGGPYNEQFF.

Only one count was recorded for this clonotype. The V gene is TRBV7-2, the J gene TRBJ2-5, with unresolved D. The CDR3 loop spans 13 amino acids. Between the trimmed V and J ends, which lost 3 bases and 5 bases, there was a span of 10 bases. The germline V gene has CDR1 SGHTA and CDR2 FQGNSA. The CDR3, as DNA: TGTGCCAGCAGCTTTTCCGTACTGGAGACCCAGTACTTC. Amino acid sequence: CASSFSVLETQYF.

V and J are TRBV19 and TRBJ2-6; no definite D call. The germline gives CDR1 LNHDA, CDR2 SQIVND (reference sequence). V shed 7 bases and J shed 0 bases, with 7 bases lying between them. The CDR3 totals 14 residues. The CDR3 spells CASTVPSGANVLTF. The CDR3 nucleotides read TGTGCCAGTACCGTGCCCTCTGGGGCCAACGTCCTGACTTTC.

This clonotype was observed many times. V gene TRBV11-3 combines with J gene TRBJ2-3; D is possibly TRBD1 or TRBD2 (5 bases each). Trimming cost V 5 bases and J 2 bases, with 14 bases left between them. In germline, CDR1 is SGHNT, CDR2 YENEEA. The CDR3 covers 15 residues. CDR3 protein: CASSRGTVDTDTQYF. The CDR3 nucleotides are TGTGCCAGCAGCCGAGGGACGGTTGACACAGATACGCAGTATTTT.

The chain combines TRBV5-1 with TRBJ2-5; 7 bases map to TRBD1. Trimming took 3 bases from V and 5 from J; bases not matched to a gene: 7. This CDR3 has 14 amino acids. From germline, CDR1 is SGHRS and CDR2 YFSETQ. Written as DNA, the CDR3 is TGCGCCAGCAGCTGGGACAGACTTGGGGAGACCCAGTACTTC. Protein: CASSWDRLGETQYF.

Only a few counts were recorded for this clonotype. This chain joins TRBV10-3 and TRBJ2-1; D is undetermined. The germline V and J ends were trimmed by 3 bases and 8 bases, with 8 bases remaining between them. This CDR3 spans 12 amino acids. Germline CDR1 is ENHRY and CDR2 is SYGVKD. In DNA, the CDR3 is TGTGCCATCAGTGACCCTCTCCATGAGCAGTTCTTC. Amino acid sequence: CAISDPLHEQFF.

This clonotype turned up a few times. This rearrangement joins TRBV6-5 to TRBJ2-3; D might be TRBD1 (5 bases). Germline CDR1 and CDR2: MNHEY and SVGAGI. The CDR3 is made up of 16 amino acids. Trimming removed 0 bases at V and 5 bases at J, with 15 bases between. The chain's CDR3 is CASSYSIQGGLDTQYF. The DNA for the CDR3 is TGTGCCAGCAGTTACTCGATTCAGGGCGGATTAGATACGCAGTATTTT.

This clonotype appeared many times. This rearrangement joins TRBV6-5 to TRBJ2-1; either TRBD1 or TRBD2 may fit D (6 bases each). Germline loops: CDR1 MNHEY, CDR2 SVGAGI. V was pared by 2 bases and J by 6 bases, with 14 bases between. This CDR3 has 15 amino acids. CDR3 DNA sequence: TGTGCCAGCAGTTACCCGGGGGCGCGGCGCAATGAGCAGTTCTTC. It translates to CASSYPGARRNEQFF.

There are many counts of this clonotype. CDR3 sequence reads: CSADGGQNYGYTF. The DNA for the CDR3 is TGCAGTGCTGATGGGGGGCAAAACTATGGCTACACCTTC. V usage is TRBV20-1 and J usage is TRBJ1-2; D possibly corresponds to TRBD1 (6 bases). The V gene's germline CDR1 is DFQATT and CDR2 SNEGSKA (reference sequence). V gave up 5 bases and J gave up 2 bases, with 12 bases separating them. The CDR3 is 13 residues long.

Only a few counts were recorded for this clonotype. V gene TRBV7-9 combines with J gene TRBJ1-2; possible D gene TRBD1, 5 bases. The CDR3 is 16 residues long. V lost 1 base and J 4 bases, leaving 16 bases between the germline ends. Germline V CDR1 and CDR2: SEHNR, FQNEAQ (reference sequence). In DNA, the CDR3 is TGTGCCAGCAGCTTAGGAACGGCAGGGCCCTCCTATGGCTACACCTTC. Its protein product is CASSLGTAGPSYGYTF.

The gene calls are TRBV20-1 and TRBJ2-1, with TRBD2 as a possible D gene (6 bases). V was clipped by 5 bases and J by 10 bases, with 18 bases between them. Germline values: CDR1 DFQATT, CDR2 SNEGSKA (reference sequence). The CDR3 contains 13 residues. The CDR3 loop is CSAGGTWPGEQFF. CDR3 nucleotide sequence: TGCAGTGCTGGAGGGACTTGGCCCGGGGAGCAGTTCTTC.

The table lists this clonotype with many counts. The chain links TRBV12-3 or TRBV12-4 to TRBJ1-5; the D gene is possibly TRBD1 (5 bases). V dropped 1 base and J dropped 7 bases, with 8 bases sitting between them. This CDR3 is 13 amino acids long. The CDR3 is CASSLGRGQPQHF. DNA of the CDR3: TGTGCCAGCAGTTTAGGAAGGGGACAGCCCCAGCATTTT.

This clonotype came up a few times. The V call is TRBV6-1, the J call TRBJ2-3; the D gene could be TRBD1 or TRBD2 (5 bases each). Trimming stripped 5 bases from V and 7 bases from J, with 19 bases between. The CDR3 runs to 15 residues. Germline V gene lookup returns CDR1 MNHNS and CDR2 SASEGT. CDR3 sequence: CASSLGPTKTNTQYF. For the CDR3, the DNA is TGTGCCAGCAGTCTGGGACCCACTAAAACAAATACGCAGTATTTT.

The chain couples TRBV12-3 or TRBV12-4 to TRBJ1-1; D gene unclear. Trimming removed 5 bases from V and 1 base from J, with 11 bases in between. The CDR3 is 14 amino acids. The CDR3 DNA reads TGTGCCAGCAGTCGCCAATTTCAGAACACTGAAGCTTTCTTT. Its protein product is CASSRQFQNTEAFF.

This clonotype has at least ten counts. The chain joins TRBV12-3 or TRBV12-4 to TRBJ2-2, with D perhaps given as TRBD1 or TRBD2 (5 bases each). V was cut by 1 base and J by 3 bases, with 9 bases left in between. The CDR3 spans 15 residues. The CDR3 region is CASSLVGAYTGELFF. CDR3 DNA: TGTGCCAGCAGTTTAGTCGGGGCCTACACCGGGGAGCTGTTTTTT.

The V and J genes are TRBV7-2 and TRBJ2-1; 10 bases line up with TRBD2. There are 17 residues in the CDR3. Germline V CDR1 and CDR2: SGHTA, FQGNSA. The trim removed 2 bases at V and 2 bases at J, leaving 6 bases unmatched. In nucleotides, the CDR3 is TGTGCCAGCAGCTTACCCACACTAGCGGGGCCCTACAATGAGCAGTTCTTC. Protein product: CASSLPTLAGPYNEQFF.

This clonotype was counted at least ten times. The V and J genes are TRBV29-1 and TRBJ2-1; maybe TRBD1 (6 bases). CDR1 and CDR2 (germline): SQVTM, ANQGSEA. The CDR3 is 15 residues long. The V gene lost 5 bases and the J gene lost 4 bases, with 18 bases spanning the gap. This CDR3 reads CSVRGDTGPYNEQFF. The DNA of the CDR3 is TGCAGCGTTAGAGGGGACACCGGCCCTTACAATGAGCAGTTCTTC.

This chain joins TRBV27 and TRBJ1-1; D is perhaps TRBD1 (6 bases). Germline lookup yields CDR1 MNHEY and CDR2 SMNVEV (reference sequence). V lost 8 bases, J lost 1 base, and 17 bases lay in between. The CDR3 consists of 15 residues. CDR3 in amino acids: CASCMSGTPNTEAFF. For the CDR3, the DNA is TGTGCCAGCTGTATGTCCGGGACACCGAACACTGAAGCTTTCTTT.